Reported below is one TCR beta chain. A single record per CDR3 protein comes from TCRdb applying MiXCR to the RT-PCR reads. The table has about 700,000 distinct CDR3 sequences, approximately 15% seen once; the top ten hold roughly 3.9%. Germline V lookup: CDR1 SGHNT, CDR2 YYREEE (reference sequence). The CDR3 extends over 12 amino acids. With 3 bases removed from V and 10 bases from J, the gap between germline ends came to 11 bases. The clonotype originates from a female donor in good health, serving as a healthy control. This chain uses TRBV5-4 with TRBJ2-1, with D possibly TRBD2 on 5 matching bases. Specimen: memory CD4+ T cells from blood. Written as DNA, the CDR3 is TGTGCCAGCAGCTCCCGGACTTCCGAGCAGTTCTTC. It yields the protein CASSSRTSEQFF.